Each of the 5 T cell receptor beta chains below was sequenced from the same sample in a study of OX40 agonist ivuxolimab in advanced cancers. Libraries were prepared by immunoSEQ multiplex PCR; TCRdb keeps only in-frame clonotypes and omits some of them. Here the sample spans 55,000 to 70,000 clones, 85% being singletons. Sequences were derived from CD4+ or CD8+ T cells sorted from blood, sampled in a trial of the OX40 agonist ivuxolimab. These receptors all come from an adult with an advanced solid tumor such as melanoma, head and neck, liver or kidney cancer.

The chain uses TRBV7-3 and TRBJ2-7; TRBD2 matches at 9 bases. V shed 1 base, J shed 5 bases, and the junction held 3 bases outside the gene matches. CDR3 size: 14 residues. Looked up from germline, CDR1 is SGHTA and CDR2 is FQGTGA. CDR3 DNA sequence: TGTGCCAGCAGCTTAATAGCGGGAGAAAACGAGCAGTACTTC. The encoded protein is CASSLIAGENEQYF.

The V call is TRBV21-1, the J call TRBJ2-1; TRBD2 is the table's D call, not checked against the DNA. TRBV21-1 is annotated as a pseudogene. The CDR3 runs 18 residues. In DNA, the CDR3 is TGTGCCAGCGTGGGGGGGGAAGCCCCTACACCCAACAACAATGAGCAGTTCTTC. It yields the protein CASVGGEAPTPNNNEQFF.

The rearrangement joins TRBV9 to TRBJ2-7; either TRBD1 or TRBD2 may fit D (5 bases each). The CDR3 loop spans 14 amino acids. Between the trimmed V and J ends, which lost 0 bases and 5 bases, there was a span of 12 bases. CDR1 and CDR2 from the germline V gene are SGDLS and YYNGEE. The CDR3 reads CASSVGGDVNEQYF. The CDR3 DNA sequence: TGTGCCAGCAGCGTAGGAGGGGACGTTAACGAGCAGTACTTC.

J is TRBJ2-1 and V is TRBV5-1; a weak D match, TRBD1 (5 bases). The germline V gene has CDR1 SGHRS and CDR2 YFSETQ. Trimming cost V 2 bases and J 8 bases, with 8 bases left between them. The CDR3 totals 12 residues. The CDR3 spells CASSLATDEQFF. The CDR3 nucleotides read TGCGCCAGCAGCTTAGCGACAGATGAGCAGTTCTTC. Together with reference TRBV5-1 and TRBJ2-1, the CDR3 gives the full variable domain: KAGVTQTPRYLIKTRGQQVTLSCSPISGHRSVSWYQQTPGQGLQFLFEYFSETQRNKGNFPGRFSGRQFSNSRSEMNVSTLELGDSALYLCASSLATDEQFFGPGTRLTVL.

The rearrangement joins TRBV7-8 to TRBJ2-5, with D tentatively TRBD2 (6 bases). The CDR3 runs 15 residues. The germline V gene has CDR1 SGHVS and CDR2 FQNEAQ. V was cut by 3 bases and J by 0 bases, with 11 bases left in between. For the CDR3, the DNA is TGTGCCAGCAGCTTCGGGGGAGGTTACCAAGAGACCCAGTACTTC. It codes for CASSFGGGYQETQYF.